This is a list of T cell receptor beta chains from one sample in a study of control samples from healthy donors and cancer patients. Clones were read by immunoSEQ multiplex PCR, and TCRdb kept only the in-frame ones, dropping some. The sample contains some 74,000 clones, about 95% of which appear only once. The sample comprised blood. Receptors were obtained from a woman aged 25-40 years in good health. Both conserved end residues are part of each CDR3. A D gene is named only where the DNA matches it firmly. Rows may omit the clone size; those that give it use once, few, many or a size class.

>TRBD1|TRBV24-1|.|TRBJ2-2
CATSDLRQGANTGELFF
TGTGCCACCAGTGATTTGCGTCAGGGGGCGAACACCGGGGAGCTGTTTTTT
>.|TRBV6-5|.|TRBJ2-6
CASSRTAGANVLTF
TGTGCCAGCAGTAGGACAGCTGGGGCCAACGTCCTGACTTTC
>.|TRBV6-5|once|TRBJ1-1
CASSFVQGRSQAEAFF
TGTGCCAGCAGTTTTGTACAGGGAAGAAGTCAAGCTGAAGCTTTCTTT
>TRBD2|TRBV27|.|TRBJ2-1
CASSSQAGGYNEQFF
TGTGCCAGCAGCTCACAAGCGGGGGGATACAATGAGCAGTTCTTC
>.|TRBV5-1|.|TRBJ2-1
CASSSGASPYNEQFF
TGCGCCAGCAGCTCGGGCGCTTCGCCCTACAATGAGCAGTTCTTC
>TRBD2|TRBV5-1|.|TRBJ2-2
CASSSRLGGVDTGELFF
TGCGCCAGCAGCTCCCGCTTGGGAGGGGTGGACACCGGGGAGCTGTTTTTT
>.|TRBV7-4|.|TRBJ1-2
CASSLGLGGRGYGYTF
TGTGCCAGCAGCTTAGGCCTTGGAGGTAGGGGCTATGGCTACACCTTC
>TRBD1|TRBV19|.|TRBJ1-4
CASSLTGRGKKKFF
TGTGCCAGTAGCTTGACAGGGAGGGGTAAAAAGAAGTTTTTT
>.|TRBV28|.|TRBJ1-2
CASSSIGYTF
TGTGCCAGCAGTAGCATTGGCTACACCTTC
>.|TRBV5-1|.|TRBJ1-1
CASSLRVSSSNTEAFF
TGCGCCAGCAGCTTGAGGGTTTCATCTAGCAACACTGAAGCTTTCTTT
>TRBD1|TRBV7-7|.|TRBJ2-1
CASSPAVVGQGRDEQFF
TGTGCTAGCAGCCCCGCGGTCGTTGGACAGGGGAGGGATGAGCAGTTCTTC
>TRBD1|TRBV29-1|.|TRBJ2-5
CSVLAGTGFGETQYF
TGCAGCGTTCTAGCTGGGACAGGGTTTGGAGAGACCCAGTACTTC
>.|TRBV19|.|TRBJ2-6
CASSLLWAGANVLTF
TGTGCCAGTAGTCTTCTTTGGGCTGGGGCCAACGTCCTGACTTTC
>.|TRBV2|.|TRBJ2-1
CASRVDVSSYNEQFF
TGTGCCAGCAGGGTGGACGTAAGCTCCTACAATGAGCAGTTCTTC
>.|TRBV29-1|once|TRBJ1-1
CSVEDSTEAFF
TGCAGCGTTGAGGACAGTACCGAAGCTTTCTTT
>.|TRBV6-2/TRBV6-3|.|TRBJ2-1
CASSDSVPSSYNEQFF
TGTGCCAGCAGTGACAGCGTTCCGAGCTCCTACAATGAGCAGTTCTTC
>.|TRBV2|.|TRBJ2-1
CASSETVMGYNEQFF
TGTGCCAGCAGTGAAACGGTCATGGGCTACAATGAGCAGTTCTTC
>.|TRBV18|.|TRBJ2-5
CASSPGVNQETQYF
TGTGCCAGCTCACCGGGAGTGAACCAAGAGACCCAGTACTTC
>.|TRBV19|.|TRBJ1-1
CASSMGSGPTNTEAFF
TGTGCCAGTAGTATGGGTTCAGGGCCTACTAACACTGAAGCTTTCTTT
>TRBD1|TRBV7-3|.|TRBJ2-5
CASSLGDRDQETQYF
TGTGCCAGCAGCTTAGGCGACAGGGACCAAGAGACCCAGTACTTC
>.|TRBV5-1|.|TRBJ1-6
CASSLATDRNSPLHF
TGCGCCAGCAGCTTGGCTACGGACCGAAATTCACCCCTCCACTTT
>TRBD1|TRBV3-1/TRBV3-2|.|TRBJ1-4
CASSQNRGREKLFF
TGTGCCAGCAGCCAAAACAGGGGGCGTGAAAAACTGTTTTTT
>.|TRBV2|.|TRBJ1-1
CASSATGILTFF
TGTGCCAGCAGTGCCACGGGGATTTTAACTTTCTTT
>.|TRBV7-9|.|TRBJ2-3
CASSSTDTQYF
TGTGCCAGCAGCTCCACAGATACGCAGTATTTT
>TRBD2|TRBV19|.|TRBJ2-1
CASTPNRDYLYNEQFF
TGTGCCAGTACCCCCAACCGGGACTACCTCTACAATGAGCAGTTCTTC
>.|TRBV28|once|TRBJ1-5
CASSGTAVGRQPQHF
TGTGCCAGCAGTGGGACCGCAGTTGGACGACAGCCCCAGCATTTT
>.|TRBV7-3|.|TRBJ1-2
CASSPSGEPPHNYGYTF
TGTGCCAGCAGCCCCTCGGGGGAACCCCCGCATAACTATGGCTACACCTTC
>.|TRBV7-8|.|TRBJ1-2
CASSLDAYGYTF
TGTGCCAGCAGCTTAGATGCGTATGGCTACACCTTC
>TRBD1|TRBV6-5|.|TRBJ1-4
CASKGQGTNEKLFF
TGTGCCAGCAAGGGACAGGGTACTAATGAAAAACTGTTTTTT
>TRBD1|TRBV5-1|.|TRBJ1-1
CASRPGTGVTEAFF
TGCGCCAGCAGGCCAGGGACAGGGGTCACTGAAGCTTTCTTT
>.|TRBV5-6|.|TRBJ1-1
CASSIDTLPEAFF
TGTGCCAGCAGCATTGACACTCTACCTGAAGCTTTCTTT
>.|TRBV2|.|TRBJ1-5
CASTRGSNQPQHF
TGTGCCAGCACGAGAGGGAGCAATCAGCCCCAGCATTTT
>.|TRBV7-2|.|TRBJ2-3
CASSPAQATDTQYF
TGTGCCAGCAGCCCCGCTCAGGCCACAGATACGCAGTATTTT
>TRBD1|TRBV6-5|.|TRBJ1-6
CASRRQGLSPLHF
TGTGCCAGCAGAAGACAGGGGCTCTCACCCCTCCACTTT
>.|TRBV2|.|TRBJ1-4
CASSDSGGSEKLFF
TGTGCCAGCAGTGACTCCGGGGGATCTGAAAAACTGTTTTTT
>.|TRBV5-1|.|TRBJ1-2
CASSNNRDRGYTF
TGCGCCAGCAGCAATAACAGGGATCGAGGCTACACCTTC
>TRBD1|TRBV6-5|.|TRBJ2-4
CASSYDRGQNIQYF
TGTGCCAGCAGTTACGACAGGGGGCAAAACATTCAGTACTTC
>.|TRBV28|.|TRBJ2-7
CATQATGLYEQYF
TGTGCCACCCAAGCGACAGGTCTCTACGAGCAGTACTTC
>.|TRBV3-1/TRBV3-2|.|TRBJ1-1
CASSQSSFLNTEAFF
TGTGCCAGCAGCCAATCGAGCTTCCTGAACACTGAAGCTTTCTTT
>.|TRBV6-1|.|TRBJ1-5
CASSERQGINQPQHF
TGTGCCAGCAGTGAAAGGCAGGGTATAAATCAGCCCCAGCATTTT
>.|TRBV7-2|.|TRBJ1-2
CASSTGAGVNYGYTF
TGTGCCAGCAGCACAGGAGCTGGGGTTAACTATGGCTACACCTTC
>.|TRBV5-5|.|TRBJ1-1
CASKQNTEAFF
TGTGCCAGTAAACAGAACACTGAAGCTTTCTTT
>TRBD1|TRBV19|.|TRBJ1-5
CATGGGNNQPQHF
TGTGCCACAGGGGGGGGGAACAATCAGCCCCAGCATTTT
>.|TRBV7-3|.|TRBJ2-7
CASSVGIKDEQYF
TGTGCCAGCTCTGTGGGCATTAAGGACGAGCAGTACTTC
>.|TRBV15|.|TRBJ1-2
CATSRDLRGSYGYTF
TGTGCCACCAGCAGAGATCTGCGGGGGTCCTATGGCTACACCTTC
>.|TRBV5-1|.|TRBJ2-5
CASSLGPGGRETQYF
TGCGCCAGCAGCTTGGGGCCAGGGGGGCGAGAGACCCAGTACTTC
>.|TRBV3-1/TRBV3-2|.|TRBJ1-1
CASSQEGPFKFTEAFF
TGTGCCAGCAGCCAAGAAGGTCCATTTAAGTTCACTGAAGCTTTCTTT
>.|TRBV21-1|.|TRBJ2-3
CASSKDETKPGHLTDTQYF
TGTGCCAGCAGCAAAGACGAGACCAAACCGGGACACCTCACAGATACGCAGTATTTT
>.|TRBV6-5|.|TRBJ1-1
CASSYEAKNTEAFF
TGTGCCAGCAGTTACGAGGCCAAGAACACTGAAGCTTTCTTT